The T cell receptor (beta chain) under discussion was sequenced for a study of T cells after yellow fever vaccination. Study conclusions and caveats: In post-booster samples, most primary-vaccination clones reappeared (just under 98% CD4, roughly 88% CD8).

TCR cDNA was made by 5'RACE template switching, adding a universal primer site and UMIs. One entry per CDR3 protein results from TCRdb running MiXCR on the 5' RACE reads. The sample carries a few hundred thousand distinct CDR3 sequences, roughly 6.1% recorded once. In the case of this clonotype: The antigen is undetermined. The germline gene is not matched at one end of the junction; a read error may be the cause.

Germline CDR1 and CDR2: DFQATT and SNEGSKA (reference sequence). The CDR3 runs to 16 residues. The input for sequencing was PBMCs, taken 5 days after the yellow fever booster vaccination. The chain couples TRBV20-1 to TRBJ2-1, with 9 positions matching TRBD2. The source is a man aged 30 to 45 who received the YFV17D yellow fever vaccine. The CDR3 loop is CCARPNSGSSYNEQFF. The DNA of the CDR3 is TGCTGTGCTAGACCAAATAGCGGGAGCTCCTACAATGAGCAGTTCTTC.